Following are 15 T cell receptor beta chains from one sample sequenced in a study of T cells in Graves' hyperthyroidism and ophthalmopathy. Amplified TCR beta CDR3 regions derived from RNA transcripts. The primer set for the first-round RT-PCR of the TCR CDR3 was HTBI. TCRdb reprocessed the multiplex PCR reads via MiXCR and lists one record per CDR3 protein. The profile shows hundreds of thousands of distinct CDR3 sequences, about 20% of them singletons. The source material was blood. The receptor set was obtained from a woman between 18 and 30 years old with Graves' hyperthyroidism.

This clonotype was counted a single time. The chain links TRBV19 to TRBJ1-1, with D unclear. This CDR3 spans 15 amino acids. Trimming removed 7 bases from V and 6 bases from J, with 21 bases in between. Germline CDR1 and CDR2: LNHDA and SQIVND (reference sequence). The DNA of the CDR3 is TGTGCCAGTACCCTTACCGGAAGGGTCGGCGCTGAAGCTTTCTTT. Translation gives CASTLTGRVGAEAFF.

This clonotype was seen repeatedly, ten times or more. This chain connects TRBV7-8 to TRBJ1-3; the D gene is possibly TRBD1 (5 bases). The germline V gene encodes CDR1 SGHVS and CDR2 FQNEAQ. Trimming shortened V by 8 bases and J by 0 bases, and 17 bases separated the two germline ends. The length of the CDR3 is 16 residues. In DNA, the CDR3 is TGTGCCAGCGCAAAGACCCGACAGCACTCTGGAAACACCATATATTTT. It is translated as CASAKTRQHSGNTIYF.

This clonotype was seen repeatedly, ten times or more. The V and J genes are TRBV3-1 and TRBJ1-2; D gene unclear. Germline assignment: CDR1 LGHDT and CDR2 YNNKEL (reference sequence). Trimming took 3 bases from V and 6 from J, leaving 8 bases between them. This CDR3 comprises 12 residues. Written as DNA, the CDR3 is TGTGCCAGCAGCCATGGAAAGGATGGCTACACCTTC. Protein product: CASSHGKDGYTF. The full variable domain, in which reference TRBV3-1 and TRBJ1-2 provide the parts outside the CDR3, is DTAVSQTPKYLVTQMGNDKSIKCEQNLGHDTMYWYKQDSKKFLKIMFSYNNKELIINETVPNRFSPKSPDKAHLNLHINSLELGDSAVYFCASSHGKDGYTFGSGTRLTVV.

Ten or more counts support this clonotype. V is TRBV5-1 and J is TRBJ1-1, with a tentative D call TRBD1 (5 bases). Trimming removed 1 base at V and 4 bases at J, with 11 bases between. CDR3 length equals 14 residues. The germline V gene has CDR1 SGHRS and CDR2 YFSETQ. The CDR3 sequence is CASSLSGELTEAFF. CDR3 bases: TGCGCCAGCAGCTTGTCGGGGGAACTCACTGAAGCTTTCTTT.

V is TRBV5-1 and J is TRBJ2-7; D remains ambiguous. The CDR3 has 13 residues. V gave up 0 bases and J gave up 7 bases, with 11 bases separating them. Germline V gene lookup returns CDR1 SGHRS and CDR2 YFSETQ. In DNA, the CDR3 is TGCGCCAGCAGCTTGGGCATCAGGACGGAGCAGTACTTC. It is translated as CASSLGIRTEQYF. Full variable domain (rest looked up from reference TRBV5-1 and TRBJ2-7): KAGVTQTPRYLIKTRGQQVTLSCSPISGHRSVSWYQQTPGQGLQFLFEYFSETQRNKGNFPGRFSGRQFSNSRSEMNVSTLELGDSALYLCASSLGIRTEQYFGPGTRLTVT.

This clonotype was counted ten times or more. The chain joins TRBV5-1 to TRBJ2-7, with TRBD1 identical over 7 bases. Germline V CDR1 and CDR2: SGHRS, YFSETQ. The trim removed 7 bases at V and 0 bases at J, leaving 1 base unmatched. The CDR3 is 12 residues long. The CDR3: CASGQASYEQYF. In nucleotides, the CDR3 is TGCGCCAGCGGACAGGCCTCCTACGAGCAGTACTTC.

This clonotype occurred many times. The chain joins TRBV6-1 to TRBJ2-7; D may match TRBD1 or TRBD2 (5 bases each). This CDR3 contains 15 residues. Germline CDR1 MNHNS, CDR2 SASEGT. Trimming took 7 bases from V and 1 from J, leaving 17 bases between them. CDR3 loop: CASKRDGDPSYEQYF. The CDR3 DNA follows: TGTGCCAGCAAGAGGGACGGAGACCCTTCCTACGAGCAGTACTTC.

This chain links TRBV12-3 or TRBV12-4 with TRBJ2-1; D remains ambiguous. The CDR3 has 14 amino acids. Trimming took 3 bases from V and 3 from J, leaving 9 bases between them. CDR3 DNA sequence: TGTGCCAGCAGTTTGGGGTGGGGCTACAATGAGCAGTTCTTC. This encodes CASSLGWGYNEQFF.

This clonotype showed up many times. V is TRBV19 and J is TRBJ1-2; 8 nucleotides line up with TRBD1. The CDR3 extends over 17 amino acids. The ends lost 1 base at V and 5 bases at J; junction bases unmatched: 12. Germline assignment: CDR1 LNHDA and CDR2 SQIVND (reference sequence). CDR3 in amino acids: CASSIVGGTGRVYGYTF. The CDR3 nucleotides are TGTGCCAGTAGTATAGTCGGCGGGACAGGACGCGTATATGGCTACACCTTC. Filled out from reference TRBV19 and TRBJ1-2, the complete variable domain reads DGGITQSPKYLFRKEGQNVTLSCEQNLNHDAMYWYRQDPGQGLRLIYYSQIVNDFQKGDIAEGYSVSREKKESFPLTVTSAQKNPTAFYLCASSIVGGTGRVYGYTFGSGTRLTVV.

This clonotype was detected many times. V gene TRBV6-1 combines with J gene TRBJ1-2; weak D call: TRBD1 (6 bases). V gave up 6 bases and J gave up 7 bases, with 15 bases separating them. CDR3 length: 13 amino acids. CDR1 MNHNS and CDR2 SASEGT come from the germline V gene. The CDR3 nucleotides are TGTGCCAGCAGGACACCCTACAGGGTTGGCTACACCTTC. Translated: CASRTPYRVGYTF.

This chain uses TRBV7-9 with TRBJ1-2; D is uncertain. Germline values: CDR1 SEHNR, CDR2 FQNEAQ (reference sequence). V was shortened by 5 bases and J by 6 bases, with 10 bases between the two germline ends. The CDR3 loop spans 12 amino acids. The CDR3 bases are TGTGCCAGCAGCAGAAAGCTCAATGGCTACACCTTC. Translated: CASSRKLNGYTF. The complete variable domain, with remaining parts taken from reference TRBV7-9 and TRBJ1-2, reads DTGVSQNPRHKITKRGQNVTFRCDPISEHNRLYWYRQTLGQGPEFLTYFQNEAQLEKSRLLSDRFSAERPKGSFSTLEIQRTEQGDSAMYLCASSRKLNGYTFGSGTRLTVV.

This clonotype was counted ten times or more. This chain links TRBV7-3 with TRBJ2-7; D is perhaps TRBD2 (5 bases). CDR3 length: 13 residues. Germline V gene data show CDR1 as SGHTA and CDR2 as FQGTGA. The CDR3 here is CAPPPTTPYEQYF. The CDR3 bases are TGTGCTCCGCCCCCGACTACCCCCTACGAGCAGTACTTC.

The J gene is TRBJ1-6, the V gene TRBV6-1, with D hard to call. CDR3 length equals 16 residues. V was shortened by 2 bases and J by 7 bases, with 15 bases between the two germline ends. The germline V gene encodes CDR1 MNHNS and CDR2 SASEGT. CDR3 nucleotide sequence: TGTGCCAGCAGTGAAAGGTTAGGACTTTCAAATTCACCCCTCCACTTT. The encoded protein is CASSERLGLSNSPLHF.

In this sample, this clonotype turned up many times. This rearrangement joins TRBV6-1 to TRBJ1-2; D possibly corresponds to TRBD1 (5 bases). Trimming took off 2 bases at V and 0 bases at J, with 10 bases between the two ends. The CDR3 extends over 15 amino acids. Germline CDR1 MNHNS, CDR2 SASEGT. The CDR3 DNA follows: TGTGCCAGCAGTGAATGGGGGAGAGCTAACTATGGCTACACCTTC. Protein product: CASSEWGRANYGYTF.

This clonotype appeared many times. The chain uses TRBV15 and TRBJ2-7; 10 bases match TRBD1. CDR3 length: 15 amino acids. J was trimmed by 5 bases and V by 0 bases; bases with no gene match: 4. Germline V gene lookup returns CDR1 LNHNV and CDR2 YYDKDF (reference sequence). The CDR3 here is CATSRDDRGQHEQYF. CDR3 DNA sequence: TGTGCCACCAGCAGAGATGACAGGGGGCAGCACGAGCAGTACTTC. The full variable domain, in which reference TRBV15 and TRBJ2-7 provide the parts outside the CDR3, is DAMVIQNPRYQVTQFGKPVTLSCSQTLNHNVMYWYQQKSSQAPKLLFHYYDKDFNNEADTPDNFQSRRPNTSFCFLDIRSPGLGDTAMYLCATSRDDRGQHEQYFGPGTRLTVT.